The entry below gives a single T cell receptor (beta chain) sequence along with its context. The data derive from a study of cytomegalovirus exposure and HLA in healthy donors. The primer mix had 60 Vbeta and 13 Jbeta primers. Here immunoSEQ multiplex PCR was the method, and the copy in TCRdb shows in-frame clones only, minus some. The table lists over 150,000 clones, about 76% of them singletons. J lost 3 bases, V lost 6 bases, and 12 bases had no gene match. Germline CDR1 LNHDA, CDR2 SQIVND (reference sequence). The CDR3 spans 16 residues. The clonotype originates from a man aged 30 to 39 in good health and CMV-seropositive. Source material: PBMCs. The V call is TRBV19, the J call TRBJ2-3, with 7 bases matching TRBD1. In DNA form, the CDR3 reads TGTGCCAGTAGCTCTTTGGGGGCAGGGGGAACAGATACGCAGTATTTT. Its translation: CASSSLGAGGTDTQYF. Drawing the rest from reference TRBV19 and TRBJ2-3, the complete variable domain is DGGITQSPKYLFRKEGQNVTLSCEQNLNHDAMYWYRQDPGQGLRLIYYSQIVNDFQKGDIAEGYSVSREKKESFPLTVTSAQKNPTAFYLCASSSLGAGGTDTQYFGPGTRLTVL.